Sequencing of this TCR beta chain was carried out in a study of T cell repertoires in cytomegalovirus infection. Study context: Matching HLA type, along with CMV infection, was indicated by public TCR beta signatures.

With regard to this clonotype: Its matching antigen is unknown.

TCRdb re-called the reads with MiXCR, one entry per CDR3 protein. The sample contains approximately 990,000 distinct CDR3 sequences, around 32% of which appear only once. Points from the study as a whole: Dominant in the ex vivo response were TCR beta clonotypes restricted by HLA-C and specific for CMV.

V trimming: 8 bases; J trimming: 3 bases; junction bases outside the gene matches: 9. The CDR3 is made up of 15 amino acids. The V gene's germline CDR1 is SNHLY and CDR2 FYNNEI. This receptor was obtained from a human donor in good health (CMV status not recorded). Some clones in this sample may be carry-over from other donors' samples. The chain employs TRBV2 and TRBJ2-7, with 11 bases identical to TRBD1. The source was cultured CD8+ T cells from PBMCs, collected from culture after CMV antigen stimulation. The CDR3 sequence: CASDTGTGGGYEQYF. CDR3 bases: TGTGCCAGCGATACTGGGACAGGGGGTGGCTACGAGCAGTACTTC.